The rows below give T cell receptor beta chains drawn from one sample of a study of CXCR3-negative and CXCR3-positive naive CD8 T cells. TCRdb re-called the 5' RACE reads; one entry per CDR3 protein, DNA not given. The sample has about 130,000 distinct CDR3 sequences, and its top ten clones hold around 0.44%. Material for sequencing was naive CXCR3+ CD8+ T cells from blood. The receptors derive from a human donor in good health. Some clones in this sample may be carry-over from other donors' samples. Both conserved end residues are part of each CDR3.

j_call v_call cdr3_aa
TRBJ1-5 TRBV4-1 CASSHQSTDSNQPQHF
TRBJ1-5 TRBV6-4 CASSEGSNQPQHF
TRBJ2-1 TRBV27 CASSLKVRDEQFF
TRBJ2-1 TRBV3-1 CASSQDHRLAVNNEQFF
TRBJ1-1 TRBV20-1 CSAWTGERPEAFF
TRBJ2-7 TRBV27 CASSFWGAGEQYF
TRBJ2-1 TRBV6-2/TRBV6-3 CASSTPLAVTYNEQFF
TRBJ2-3 TRBV27 CASSLITSGGPTDTQYF
TRBJ2-7 TRBV29-1 CSVEDPATGSSYEQYF
TRBJ2-3 TRBV11-2 CAIRQGSTDTQYF